The clone carrying this T cell receptor (beta chain) was detected only a few times. Its matching antigen is unknown. The record originates from a study of human T cells and chemical hapten exposure. Study as a whole: TCR yields per sample varied, mainly owing to small pooled library volume differences. Overall study findings and caveats: No alteration of TCRs above 1 in 1000 frequency was seen with DPC sensitization.

Unique molecular identifiers were attached to individual cDNA molecules within the library. Source study methods: There were a median of approximately 96,000 TCRs per sample, with a range from 23,224 to 690,600. TCRdb re-called the 5' RACE reads with MiXCR, one entry per CDR3 protein. The V and J calls reflect TCRdb's pipeline rather than the authors' work. The repertoire includes 110,000 to 150,000 distinct CDR3 sequences, around 4.4% of them detected once, and 1.3% to 1.5% sits in the top ten. Unfractionated whole blood was the source of the extracted total RNA. This sequence was found in a female donor in good health.

CDR3 in DNA: TGTGCCAGCAGTTTAACAGGGAATAGGGATGGCTACACCTTC. Protein sequence: CASSLTGNRDGYTF. The chain has TRBV12-3 or TRBV12-4 and TRBJ1-2, with D possibly TRBD1 on 6 matching bases. The CDR3 totals 14 residues. V was pared by 2 bases and J by 6 bases, with 13 bases between.